These 24 T cell receptor beta chains share one sample of origin, sequenced in a study of blood T cell repertoires in COVID-19. Sequencing was performed with immunoSEQ multiplex PCR; in TCRdb, only in-frame clones are kept and a portion is missing. The sample has fewer than 200,000 clones, 82% seen once. Input material: PBMCs or T cells enriched from blood (not recorded which). These receptors all stem from a woman in her sixties or seventies with acute COVID-19.

The J gene is TRBJ2-5, the V gene TRBV13; 10 bases match TRBD1. Germline assignment: CDR1 PRHDT and CDR2 FYEKMQ (reference sequence). J gave up 5 bases and V 0 bases, and 6 bases lay outside the gene matches. The CDR3 runs to 16 residues. As DNA, the CDR3 is TGTGCCAGCAGCTTAGGATGGACAGGGGGAGGGGAGACCCAGTACTTC. Protein: CASSLGWTGGGETQYF.

This clone is a singleton in its sample. The chain has TRBV5-4 and TRBJ1-1; 7 nucleotides align to TRBD1. Looked up from germline, CDR1 is SGHNT and CDR2 is YYREEE (reference sequence). This CDR3 has 15 residues. V lost 5 bases, J lost 4 bases, and 11 bases stayed unmatched. The CDR3 DNA reads TGTGCCAGCAGGTCAGGGGGAAGAAGGTCCACTGAAGCTTTCTTT. Residues: CASRSGGRRSTEAFF.

By proportion, this clone is medium-sized. The chain has TRBV24-1 and TRBJ1-5; D is undetermined. Trimming removed 3 bases at V and 6 bases at J, with 11 bases between. CDR3 length: 14 residues. The germline CDR1 and CDR2 sequences are KGHDR and SFDVKD. Here the CDR3 reads CATSDRVGAQPQHF. The CDR3 region has the DNA TGTGCCACCAGTGATAGAGTGGGCGCTCAGCCCCAGCATTTT.

The chain couples TRBV21-1 to TRBJ1-3; the D segment call TRBD1 is taken from the table without a DNA check. TRBV21-1 is a documented pseudogene. This CDR3 contains 15 residues. CDR3 DNA sequence: TGTGCCAGCAGCAAGGACAGTAGCTCTGGAAACACCATATATTTT. Its protein is CASSKDSSSGNTIYF.

This rearrangement joins TRBV12-3 or TRBV12-4 to TRBJ1-2, with D uncertain. The CDR3 covers 11 residues. Trimming cost V 3 bases and J 4 bases, with 3 bases left between them. The CDR3 bases are TGTGCCAGCAGTTTCCGCTATGGCTACACCTTC. Protein product: CASSFRYGYTF.

The V and J genes are TRBV6-5 and TRBJ2-7; 8 bases are a match to TRBD1. The CDR3 is made up of 15 amino acids. J gave up 7 bases and V 6 bases, and 14 bases lay outside the gene matches. Germline CDR1 and CDR2: MNHEY and SVGAGI. CDR3 residues: CASRVGQGPMGEQYV. CDR3 coding DNA: TGTGCCAGCAGGGTTGGACAGGGCCCGATGGGGGAGCAGTACGTC.

V usage is TRBV7-9 and J usage is TRBJ2-4; TRBD2 might be the D (5 bases). The V end was cut by 5 bases, the J end by 9 bases, with 23 bases between. CDR3 length: 16 residues. CDR1 is SEHNR, CDR2 FQNEAQ, per germline (reference sequence). The chain's CDR3 is CASSPPGLRDSTIQYF. CDR3 nucleotide sequence: TGTGCCAGCAGCCCCCCCGGACTGCGAGATTCGACCATTCAGTACTTC. Full variable domain (remainder filled in from reference TRBV7-9 and TRBJ2-4): DTGVSQNPRHKITKRGQNVTFRCDPISEHNRLYWYRQTLGQGPEFLTYFQNEAQLEKSRLLSDRFSAERPKGSFSTLEIQRTEQGDSAMYLCASSPPGLRDSTIQYFGAGTRLSVL.

The chain is built from TRBV19 and TRBJ2-1, with 12 bases aligning to TRBD1. The CDR3 extends over 13 amino acids. V lost 3 bases and J lost 10; bases outside the gene matches: 1. In germline, CDR1 is LNHDA, CDR2 SQIVND (reference sequence). The CDR3 bases are TGTGCCAGTAGTATCGGGACAGGGGGCGAGCAGTTCTTC. Translating gives CASSIGTGGEQFF.

This chain uses TRBV11-2 with TRBJ2-5; 9 bases fit TRBD1. The CDR3 is made up of 13 amino acids. V was clipped by 5 bases and J by 5 bases; unmatched bases: 3. Germline loops: CDR1 SGHAT, CDR2 FQNNGV. The CDR3 DNA follows: TGTGCCAGCAGCCGACAGGGGGGGGAGACCCAGTACTTC. Translating it yields CASSRQGGETQYF.

This chain uses TRBV11-2 with TRBJ2-5; D may be TRBD2 (5 bases). The germline CDR1 and CDR2 sequences are SGHAT and FQNNGV. The V gene lost 2 bases and the J gene lost 4 bases, with 8 bases spanning the gap. The CDR3 totals 13 residues. In DNA form, the CDR3 reads TGTGCCAGCAGCTTATTGGAGGTAGAGACCCAGTACTTC. This gives the protein CASSLLEVETQYF.

The chain is built from TRBV28 and TRBJ1-5; possibly TRBD1 for D (5 bases). The CDR3 extends over 18 amino acids. Trimming stripped 1 base from V and 2 bases from J, with 18 bases between. The germline CDR1 and CDR2 sequences are MDHEN and SYDVKM. The CDR3 region is CASSLLDPQGYGNQPQHF. The CDR3 nucleotides are TGTGCCAGCAGTTTATTGGACCCTCAGGGTTATGGCAATCAGCCCCAGCATTTT. The entire variable domain, with the rest obtained from reference TRBV28 and TRBJ1-5, is as follows: DVKVTQSSRYLVKRTGEKVFLECVQDMDHENMFWYRQDPGLGLRLIYFSYDVKMKEKGDIPEGYSVSREKKERFSLILESASTNQTSMYLCASSLLDPQGYGNQPQHFGDGTRLSIL.

There are a few counts of this clone. The V gene is TRBV10-3, the J gene TRBJ2-3; TRBD2 aligns across 9 bases. There are 17 residues in the CDR3. J was trimmed by 0 bases and V by 0 bases; bases with no gene match: 4. The germline V gene encodes CDR1 ENHRY and CDR2 SYGVKD. For the CDR3, the DNA is TGTGCCATCAGTGAGTCCTCCAGCGGGAGGAGCACAGATACGCAGTATTTT. Translating it yields CAISESSSGRSTDTQYF.

The V and J genes are TRBV5-1 and TRBJ2-7; a weak D match, TRBD2 (6 bases). Germline CDR1 is SGHRS and CDR2 is YFSETQ. The CDR3 is 16 residues long. The V end lost 0 bases, the J end lost 3 bases, and 16 bases lay between the germline ends. The CDR3 here is CASSLEPAGTYYEQYF. The CDR3 DNA follows: TGCGCCAGCAGCTTGGAACCGGCAGGGACTTACTACGAGCAGTACTTC.

The CDR3 loop reads CASSLGGSGNEKLFF. CDR3 nucleotide sequence: TGCGCCAGCAGCTTGGGAGGGTCCGGTAATGAAAAACTGTTTTTT. This chain uses TRBV5-1 with TRBJ1-4; D gene unclear. With 0 bases removed from V and 4 bases from J, the gap between germline ends came to 10 bases. The CDR3 is made up of 15 amino acids. Per germline, CDR1 SGHRS and CDR2 YFSETQ.

The chain employs TRBV19 and TRBJ2-2; weak D call: TRBD2 (5 bases). The ends were cut back, 7 bases at V and 1 base at J, with 16 bases in the middle. Germline lookup yields CDR1 LNHDA and CDR2 SQIVND (reference sequence). The CDR3 is made up of 16 amino acids. This CDR3 reads CASTFRGEGNTGELFF. As DNA, the CDR3 is TGTGCCAGTACCTTCCGGGGAGAAGGGAACACCGGGGAGCTGTTTTTT.

The chain employs TRBV5-1 and TRBJ2-3; a possible D gene is TRBD1 (6 bases). The CDR3 contains 16 residues. Deletions cut 4 bases from V and 2 bases from J, with 17 bases between. In germline, CDR1 is SGHRS, CDR2 YFSETQ. CDR3 sequence reads: CASSRPGQKDTDTQYF. In nucleotides, the CDR3 is TGCGCCAGCAGCCGACCTGGACAGAAGGACACAGATACGCAGTATTTT.

This sequence joins TRBV19 and TRBJ1-4; weak D call: TRBD1 (5 bases). V gave up 1 base and J gave up 4 bases, with 13 bases separating them. Looked up from germline, CDR1 is LNHDA and CDR2 is SQIVND (reference sequence). The CDR3 runs to 16 residues. The DNA for the CDR3 is TGTGCCAGTAGTATAGCCCAGGGCCAGATTAATGAAAAACTGTTTTTT. Its protein product is CASSIAQGQINEKLFF.

V and J are TRBV7-2 and TRBJ1-2; 8 bases are a match to TRBD1. The V gene end was trimmed by 0 bases and the J gene end by 7 bases; junction bases not matched to a gene: 4. This CDR3 region has 14 residues. Looked up from germline, CDR1 is SGHTA and CDR2 is FQGNSA. The CDR3, as DNA: TGTGCCAGCAGCTTAGCGCGGACAGGGTTTGGCTACACCTTC. It specifies CASSLARTGFGYTF. Using reference TRBV7-2 and TRBJ1-2 for the parts outside the CDR3, the full variable domain is GAGVSQSPSNKVTEKGKDVELRCDPISGHTALYWYRQSLGQGLEFLIYFQGNSAPDKSGLPSDRFSAERTGGSVSTLTIQRTQQEDSAVYLCASSLARTGFGYTFGSGTRLTVV.

This chain joins TRBV27 and TRBJ1-2, with D tentatively TRBD1 (6 bases). Germline CDR1 is MNHEY and CDR2 is SMNVEV (reference sequence). This CDR3 has 19 residues. V shed 6 bases and J shed 0 bases, with 26 bases lying between them. CDR3 in DNA: TGTGCCAGCAGCCCGAAATTTTCAGACAGGAGAGGGTCTAACTATGGCTACACCTTC. Protein product: CASSPKFSDRRGSNYGYTF.

V and J are TRBV6-5 and TRBJ2-1, with D perhaps TRBD1 (5 bases). Germline lookup yields CDR1 MNHEY and CDR2 SVGAGI. CDR3 length: 13 amino acids. V lost 6 bases and J lost 4, with 10 bases in between. The CDR3, as DNA: TGTGCCAGCAGCCTCAGGGTTTACAATGAGCAGTTCTTC. Translated, it gives CASSLRVYNEQFF.

V usage is TRBV9 and J usage is TRBJ2-3; 8 positions agree with TRBD1. Trimming took 3 bases from V and 4 from J; bases not matched to a gene: 7. CDR1 and CDR2 (germline): SGDLS, YYNGEE. The CDR3 extends over 15 amino acids. CDR3 region: CASSGWTGSADTQYF. The CDR3 nucleotides are TGTGCCAGCAGCGGATGGACAGGGAGCGCAGATACGCAGTATTTT.

This chain links TRBV7-2 with TRBJ2-2; 9 bases align to TRBD2. CDR3 length equals 16 residues. Germline CDR1 SGHTA, CDR2 FQGNSA. The V segment lost 2 bases and the J segment 5 bases; nucleotides outside the gene matches: 6. Here the CDR3 reads CASSLMRGGRTGELFF. For the CDR3, the DNA is TGTGCCAGCAGCTTAATGCGGGGGGGCCGGACCGGGGAGCTGTTTTTT. The full variable domain, its missing parts supplied by reference TRBV7-2 and TRBJ2-2, is GAGVSQSPSNKVTEKGKDVELRCDPISGHTALYWYRQSLGQGLEFLIYFQGNSAPDKSGLPSDRFSAERTGGSVSTLTIQRTQQEDSAVYLCASSLMRGGRTGELFFGEGSRLTVL.

This chain links TRBV7-2 with TRBJ1-4; 7 bases are shared with TRBD1. The V gene's germline CDR1 is SGHTA and CDR2 FQGNSA. CDR3 size: 15 residues. The ends lost 4 bases at V and 4 bases at J; junction bases unmatched: 6. The CDR3 region is CASSSGQAINEKLFF. The CDR3 DNA reads TGTGCCAGCAGCTCCGGACAGGCGATTAATGAAAAACTGTTTTTT. The full variable domain, its missing parts supplied by reference TRBV7-2 and TRBJ1-4, is GAGVSQSPSNKVTEKGKDVELRCDPISGHTALYWYRQSLGQGLEFLIYFQGNSAPDKSGLPSDRFSAERTGGSVSTLTIQRTQQEDSAVYLCASSSGQAINEKLFFGSGTQLSVL.

The gene calls are TRBV28 and TRBJ2-4, with 7 bases matching TRBD1. The germline gives CDR1 MDHEN, CDR2 SYDVKM. CDR3 length equals 16 residues. Unmatched junction bases numbered 10, after V lost 1 base and J lost 7 bases. The CDR3 coding sequence is TGTGCCAGCAGTTTATCATCCGGGACAGCGATGAACATTCAGTACTTC. The encoded protein is CASSLSSGTAMNIQYF.